This T cell receptor beta chain was captured in a study of cytotoxic CD8 clonotypes in ibrutinib-treated CLL. Study summary: The group held 11 relapsed/refractory and around 15 treatment-naive patients, with under 18 IGHV unmutated. Overall study results and limits: Clonality went higher at ibrutinib response and then dropped back toward baseline at progression. At baseline, clonality was higher than in age-matched healthy donors and correlated with CD8+ counts.

Trimming removed 6 bases at V and 4 bases at J, with 22 bases between. Germline loops: CDR1 SNHLY, CDR2 FYNNEI. The length of the CDR3 is 16 residues. TCRdb keeps only in-frame clones here, not all; method: immunoSEQ multiplex PCR. The sample contains about 29,000 clones, about 70% of which appear only once. As to this clone: The antigen is undetermined.

The starting material was PBMCs, obtained after 36 months of ibrutinib treatment. This TCR derives from a human donor with chronic lymphocytic leukemia. V usage is TRBV2 and J usage is TRBJ2-7; tentative D call: TRBD2 (6 bases). The CDR3 DNA follows: TGTGCCAGCAGGGACCCGGTGGGGGGAATTAAGTACGAGCAGTACTTC. Encoded protein: CASRDPVGGIKYEQYF.